These 10 T cell receptor beta chains were sequenced from one sample in a study of T cells in Graves' hyperthyroidism and ophthalmopathy (dated by TCRdb to the late 2010s). Libraries were made using multiplex PCR. The instrument was an Illumina HiSeq 2000. TCR beta CDR3 regions were amplified from RNA transcripts. A first-round RT-PCR of the TCR CDR3 used the HTBI primer set with the Qiagen OneStep RT-PCR kit. The public reads were reanalyzed by TCRdb: fastp trimming at Q25, MiXCR alignment, in-frame beta chains only. Every entry covers one CDR3 protein and lists the most common genes and DNA from its rows. For this sample the table gives about 640,000 distinct CDR3 sequences, of which roughly 20% were detected only once. Of the sample, around a third is held by the ten largest clones. The sample consisted of blood. These receptors all come from a man in his thirties or forties with Graves' ophthalmopathy.

Details on this clonotype: A read error may explain this, as a much larger clone is one base away. The chain links TRBV11-2 to TRBJ2-5, with 13 bases fitting TRBD2. This CDR3 is 18 amino acids long. Germline V gene data show CDR1 as SGHAT and CDR2 as FQNNGV. The CDR3 spells CASSYRVRLAGGQEAQYF. CDR3 bases: TGTGCCAGCAGCTACAGGGTTCGACTAGCGGGAGGCCAAGAGGCCCAGTACTTC. The full variable domain, in which reference TRBV11-2 and TRBJ2-5 provide the parts outside the CDR3, is EAGVAQSPRYKIIEKRQSVAFWCNPISGHATLYWYQQILGQGPKLLIQFQNNGVVDDSQLPKDRFSAERLKGVDSTLKIQPAKLEDSAVYLCASSYRVRLAGGQEAQYFGPGTRLLVL.

The J gene is TRBJ2-5, the V gene TRBV5-1; TRBD2 might be the D (6 bases). V was clipped by 0 bases and J by 4 bases, with 10 bases between them. From germline, CDR1 is SGHRS and CDR2 YFSETQ. The CDR3 has 14 residues. The CDR3 protein is CASSLESGGETQYF. DNA of the CDR3: TGCGCCAGCAGCTTGGAGTCCGGGGGAGAGACCCAGTACTTC. Looking up the rest from reference TRBV5-1 and TRBJ2-5 gives the full variable domain: KAGVTQTPRYLIKTRGQQVTLSCSPISGHRSVSWYQQTPGQGLQFLFEYFSETQRNKGNFPGRFSGRQFSNSRSEMNVSTLELGDSALYLCASSLESGGETQYFGPGTRLLVL.

The rearrangement joins TRBV24-1 to TRBJ2-3; D is tentatively TRBD1 or TRBD2 (5 bases each). Germline loops: CDR1 KGHDR, CDR2 SFDVKD. Trimming pared 5 bases from V and 2 bases from J, leaving 13 bases between. This CDR3 contains 15 residues. The CDR3 loop reads CATSAIEGITDTQYF. Here the CDR3 DNA reads TGTGCCACCAGTGCAATAGAGGGGATCACAGATACGCAGTATTTT.

The gene calls are TRBV7-2 and TRBJ2-7; D uncertain. The V end lost 3 bases, the J end lost 0 bases, and 6 bases lay between the germline ends. The CDR3 covers 13 residues. CDR1 and CDR2 (germline): SGHTA, FQGNSA. In DNA, the CDR3 is TGTGCCAGCAGCTTTACCCTCTCCTACGAGCAGTACTTC. This sequence encodes CASSFTLSYEQYF.

The V call is TRBV27, the J call TRBJ2-1; 7 nucleotides agree with TRBD2. This CDR3 is 16 amino acids long. J lost 0 bases, V lost 6 bases, and 8 bases had no gene match. CDR1 MNHEY and CDR2 SMNVEV come from the germline V gene (reference sequence). This CDR3 reads CASSFQAGLSYNEQFF. CDR3 nucleotides: TGTGCCAGCAGCTTCCAAGCGGGGCTCTCCTACAATGAGCAGTTCTTC.

In this sample, this clonotype turned up many times. The chain combines TRBV30 with TRBJ1-1; D is undetermined. Germline values: CDR1 GTSNPN, CDR2 SVGIG (reference sequence). The V gene lost 0 bases and the J gene lost 4 bases, with 9 bases spanning the gap. The CDR3 is 13 amino acids. The CDR3 loop reads CAWSVDESTEAFF. The CDR3 region has the DNA TGTGCCTGGAGTGTAGACGAGAGCACTGAAGCTTTCTTT.

In this sample, this clonotype turned up many times. The genes are TRBV5-1 and TRBJ2-7; D remains unclear. There are 15 residues in the CDR3. Trimming cost V 1 base and J 0 bases, with 11 bases left between them. Germline V gene sequence: CDR1 SGHRS, CDR2 YFSETQ. Here the CDR3 reads CASSLFSVPSYEQYF. The CDR3 coding sequence is TGCGCCAGCAGCTTGTTTTCGGTTCCCTCCTACGAGCAGTACTTC.

V usage is TRBV27 and J usage is TRBJ1-2, with 7 bases matching TRBD1. J lost 7 bases, V lost 5 bases, and 19 bases had no gene match. The CDR3 length is 17 residues. The germline V gene has CDR1 MNHEY and CDR2 SMNVEV (reference sequence). This CDR3 reads CASSPTVTYDRVGGYTF. CDR3 coding DNA: TGTGCCAGCAGTCCTACCGTTACCTACGACAGGGTAGGTGGCTACACCTTC.

The CDR3: CSARGGSGGYNEQFF. The CDR3 bases are TGCAGTGCTAGAGGGGGTAGCGGGGGATACAATGAGCAGTTCTTC. This chain connects TRBV20-1 to TRBJ2-1; the match to TRBD2 covers 9 bases. CDR1 DFQATT and CDR2 SNEGSKA come from the germline V gene (reference sequence). Losses at the gene ends were 1 base for V and 4 bases for J; bases not matched to a gene: 5. The CDR3 loop spans 15 amino acids.

The chain uses TRBV27 and TRBJ2-5; 7 positions agree with TRBD2. There are 16 residues in the CDR3. J lost 4 bases, V lost 8 bases, and 16 bases had no gene match. Germline lookup yields CDR1 MNHEY and CDR2 SMNVEV (reference sequence). The CDR3 is CASSAGRGEGGETQYF. CDR3 sequence (DNA): TGTGCCAGCTCCGCTGGGAGGGGAGAGGGAGGAGAGACCCAGTACTTC.